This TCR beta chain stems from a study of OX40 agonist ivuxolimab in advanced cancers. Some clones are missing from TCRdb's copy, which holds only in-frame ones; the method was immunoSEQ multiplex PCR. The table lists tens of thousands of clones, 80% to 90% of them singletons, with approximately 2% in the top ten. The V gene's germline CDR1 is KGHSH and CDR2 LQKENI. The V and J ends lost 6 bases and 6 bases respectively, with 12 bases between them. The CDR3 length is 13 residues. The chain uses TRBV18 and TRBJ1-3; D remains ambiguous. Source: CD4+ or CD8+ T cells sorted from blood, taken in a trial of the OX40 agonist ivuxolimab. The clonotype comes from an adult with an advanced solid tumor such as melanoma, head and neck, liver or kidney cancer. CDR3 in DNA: TGTGCCAGCTCTACCTCCGGGGAAAACACCATATATTTT. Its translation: CASSTSGENTIYF.